This T cell receptor (beta chain) was recovered during a study of blood T cell repertoires in COVID-19. Germline CDR1 MNHEY, CDR2 SVGAGI. The length of the CDR3 is 12 residues. V was pared by 8 bases and J by 1 base, with 5 bases between. The method was immunoSEQ multiplex PCR; TCRdb's version includes in-frame clones alone and lacks a portion of them. The sample includes some 120,000 clones, more than 70% of them seen just once. The chain couples TRBV6-5 to TRBJ2-2; a possible D gene is TRBD1 (5 bases). This TCR derives from a human donor in a cohort sampled during active COVID-19. The sample comprised peripheral blood. As DNA, the CDR3 is TGTGCCAGCGGACAGAACACCGGGGAGCTGTTTTTT. It specifies CASGQNTGELFF.